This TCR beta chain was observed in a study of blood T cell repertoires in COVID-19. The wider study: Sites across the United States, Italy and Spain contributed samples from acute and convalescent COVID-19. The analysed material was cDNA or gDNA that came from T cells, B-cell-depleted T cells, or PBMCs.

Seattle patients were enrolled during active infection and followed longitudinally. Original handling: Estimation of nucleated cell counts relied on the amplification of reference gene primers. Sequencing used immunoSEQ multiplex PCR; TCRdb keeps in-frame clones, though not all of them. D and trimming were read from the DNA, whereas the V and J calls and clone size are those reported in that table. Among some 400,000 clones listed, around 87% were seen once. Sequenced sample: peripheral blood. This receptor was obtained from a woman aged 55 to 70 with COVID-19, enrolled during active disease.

Here the CDR3 DNA reads TGCGCCAGCAGCTCAGGGGGCCAGACAGATACGCAGTATTTT. It yields the protein CASSSGGQTDTQYF. The J gene is TRBJ2-3, the V gene TRBV5-1, with 8 bases matching TRBD1. The V gene end was trimmed by 3 bases and the J gene end by 3 bases; junction bases not matched to a gene: 3. The germline gives CDR1 SGHRS, CDR2 YFSETQ. The CDR3 has 14 amino acids.